The present TCR beta chain was sequenced within a study of blood T cell repertoires in COVID-19. Study background: Whether acute or convalescent, the COVID-19 samples came from the United States, Italy and Spain. Nucleic acid was either cDNA or gDNA, and it came from T cells, B-cell-depleted T cells, or PBMCs.

Repertoires were generated with immunoSEQ multiplex PCR, while TCRdb's copy carries only in-frame clones and drops some. Of approximately 290,000 clones listed, around 89% are singletons. This CDR3 region has 14 residues. Germline-derived CDR1 and CDR2 are SNHLY and FYNNEI. The V gene lost 4 bases and the J gene lost 3 bases, with 11 bases spanning the gap. Clinical history as reported by participants underpinned cohort assignment. The sample taken for sequencing was PBMCs or T cells enriched from blood (not recorded which). The source of this sequence is a young woman with acute COVID-19. The genes are TRBV2 and TRBJ2-3, with D possibly matching TRBD2 (6 bases). CDR3 sequence (DNA): TGTGCCAGCAGTGCGGCGCGGGGTACAGATACGCAGTATTTT. This sequence encodes CASSAARGTDTQYF.